These 25 T cell receptor beta chains were all obtained from the same sample, sequenced in a study of response to subunit inactivated influenza vaccine. TCRdb analysed the RT-PCR reads with MiXCR anew, one entry per CDR3 protein. The table lists some 600,000 distinct CDR3 sequences, roughly 15% of them singletons. The sequencing used PBMCs from blood, collected about 14 days before vaccination. Source of these receptors: a man aged 50 or older who received an inactivated influenza vaccine.

The chain uses TRBV7-2 and TRBJ2-3, with 9 bases aligning to TRBD2. From germline, CDR1 is SGHTA and CDR2 FQGNSA. With 2 bases clipped from V and 0 bases from J, the junction kept 6 bases outside the gene matches. The CDR3 runs 17 residues. In nucleotides, the CDR3 is TGTGCCAGCAGCTTAAGGCCTAGCGGGATTAGCACAGATACGCAGTATTTT. It is translated as CASSLRPSGISTDTQYF.

The chain joins TRBV10-3 to TRBJ1-3; D unclear. The CDR3 has 17 amino acids. The ends were cut back, 2 bases at V and 5 bases at J, with 19 bases in the middle. Per germline, CDR1 ENHRY and CDR2 SYGVKD. In nucleotides, the CDR3 is TGTGCCATCAGTGAGCCTTCTCTGGAGACACCACGAAACACCATATATTTT. This codes for CAISEPSLETPRNTIYF.

This clonotype was seen more than once but under ten times. The chain links TRBV30 to TRBJ1-1, with unresolved D. CDR3 length: 14 residues. V shed 3 bases and J shed 3 bases, with 14 bases lying between them. CDR1 and CDR2 from the germline V gene are GTSNPN and SVGIG (reference sequence). DNA for the CDR3: TGTGCCTGGAGGGCAGACACCTATCACACTGAAGCTTTCTTT. Translated, it gives CAWRADTYHTEAFF.

The genes are TRBV20-1 and TRBJ2-3; D may be TRBD2 (6 bases). From germline, CDR1 is DFQATT and CDR2 SNEGSKA (reference sequence). V was clipped by 6 bases and J by 1 base, with 17 bases between them. The CDR3 is 15 amino acids. CDR3 in amino acids: CSAPRPGGRTDTQYF. For the CDR3, the DNA is TGCAGTGCCCCCCGGCCCGGGGGACGCACAGATACGCAGTATTTT.

The chain employs TRBV3-1 and TRBJ2-3; D could derive from TRBD1 or TRBD2 (7 bases each). This CDR3 is built from 16 residues. CDR1 is LGHDT, CDR2 YNNKEL, per germline (reference sequence). Trimming took off 5 bases at V and 3 bases at J, with 18 bases between the two ends. The DNA for the CDR3 is TGTGCCAGCAGCTTCCAGGGGGGCGGGAGAACAGATACGCAGTATTTT. Translating it yields CASSFQGGGRTDTQYF.

V usage is TRBV10-3 and J usage is TRBJ1-2, with D possibly being TRBD1 (5 bases). V was shortened by 4 bases and J by 8 bases, with 11 bases between the two germline ends. The V gene's germline CDR1 is ENHRY and CDR2 SYGVKD. The length of the CDR3 is 12 residues. The CDR3 region has the DNA TGTGCCATCAGTGGGGGCACACACGGCTACACCTTC. Amino acid sequence: CAISGGTHGYTF.

The chain employs TRBV28 and TRBJ2-7, with 10 positions matching TRBD1. The V segment lost 6 bases and the J segment 4 bases; nucleotides outside the gene matches: 6. This CDR3 region has 14 residues. The germline CDR1 and CDR2 sequences are MDHEN and SYDVKM. CDR3 sequence (DNA): TGTGCCAGCAGGTCGGGACAGGGGCTATACGAGCAGTACTTC. This sequence encodes CASRSGQGLYEQYF.

The chain couples TRBV11-2 to TRBJ1-6; D uncertain. CDR1 and CDR2 from the germline V gene are SGHAT and FQNNGV. This CDR3 has 16 amino acids. Deletions cut 5 bases from V and 6 bases from J, with 17 bases between. CDR3 nucleotides: TGTGCCAGCAGCCCCCGGCCGCCTGGATCTAATTCACCCCTCCACTTT. Translating it yields CASSPRPPGSNSPLHF.

The chain recombines TRBV15 with TRBJ2-2; 8 nucleotides align to TRBD2. Germline V CDR1 and CDR2: LNHNV, YYDKDF (reference sequence). This CDR3 spans 16 amino acids. With 4 bases clipped from V and 6 bases from J, the junction kept 10 bases outside the gene matches. The CDR3: CATSKGRPGGAGELFF. The CDR3 DNA is TGTGCCACCAGCAAGGGTCGGCCCGGGGGGGCCGGGGAGCTGTTTTTT.

The V call is TRBV7-2, the J call TRBJ1-3, with 8 bases aligning to TRBD1. This CDR3 region has 17 residues. The trim removed 1 base at V and 0 bases at J, leaving 5 bases unmatched. CDR1 and CDR2 (germline): SGHTA, FQGNSA. The CDR3 is CASSLGGQVGSGNTIYF. The DNA of the CDR3 is TGTGCCAGCAGCTTAGGGGGACAGGTGGGCTCTGGAAACACCATATATTTT.

The chain links TRBV30 to TRBJ1-2; D might be TRBD1 (5 bases). Per germline, CDR1 GTSNPN and CDR2 SVGIG (reference sequence). Trimming took off 3 bases at V and 2 bases at J, with 16 bases between the two ends. This CDR3 is built from 15 residues. The DNA for the CDR3 is TGTGCCTGGAGAGGGGAAGGTTGGACAAACTATGGCTACACCTTC. This sequence encodes CAWRGEGWTNYGYTF. Full variable domain (missing parts from reference TRBV30 and TRBJ1-2): SQTIHQWPATLVQPVGSPLSLECTVEGTSNPNLYWYRQAAGRGLQLLFYSVGIGQISSEVPQNLSASRPQDRQFILSSKKLLLSDSGFYLCAWRGEGWTNYGYTFGSGTRLTVV.

The chain recombines TRBV4-1 with TRBJ1-1, with D unclear. Germline assignment: CDR1 MGHRA and CDR2 YSYEKL. The V and J ends lost 4 bases and 13 bases respectively, with 22 bases between them. The CDR3 extends over 14 amino acids. The CDR3 coding sequence is TGCGCCAGCAGCCGGCCTGGGAGCCGCCTGGTAGTTTTCTTT. Translating it yields CASSRPGSRLVVFF.

V gene TRBV2 combines with J gene TRBJ2-5; no definite D call. Looked up from germline, CDR1 is SNHLY and CDR2 is FYNNEI. The CDR3 totals 15 residues. Trimming removed 0 bases from V and 1 base from J, with 9 bases in between. The CDR3 region is CASSEARTAQETQYF. CDR3 coding DNA: TGTGCCAGCAGTGAAGCACGGACGGCCCAAGAGACCCAGTACTTC. The full variable domain, rest sourced from reference TRBV2 and TRBJ2-5, is EPEVTQTPSHQVTQMGQEVILRCVPISNHLYFYWYRQILGQKVEFLVSFYNNEISEKSEIFDDQFSVERPDGSNFTLKIRSTKLEDSAMYFCASSEARTAQETQYFGPGTRLLVL.

The rearrangement uses TRBV13 and TRBJ2-3; 7 positions agree with TRBD1. Germline assignment: CDR1 PRHDT and CDR2 FYEKMQ (reference sequence). The CDR3 consists of 15 residues. The J segment lost 3 bases and the V segment lost 2 bases, leaving 5 bases of the junction unmatched. CDR3 sequence (DNA): TGTGCCAGCAGCTTAAACAGGGGAAGAACAGATACGCAGTATTTT. Amino acids: CASSLNRGRTDTQYF.

This clonotype has just a few counts. The chain couples TRBV5-1 to TRBJ1-1; 7 bases are a match to TRBD1. Germline V gene sequence: CDR1 SGHRS, CDR2 YFSETQ. The CDR3 has 14 residues. J lost 8 bases, V lost 4 bases, and 11 bases had no gene match. CDR3 sequence reads: CASSLGTANDEAFF. The DNA for the CDR3 is TGCGCCAGCAGCCTCGGGACAGCCAACGACGAAGCTTTCTTT. Full variable domain (outside the CDR3, taken from reference TRBV5-1 and TRBJ1-1): KAGVTQTPRYLIKTRGQQVTLSCSPISGHRSVSWYQQTPGQGLQFLFEYFSETQRNKGNFPGRFSGRQFSNSRSEMNVSTLELGDSALYLCASSLGTANDEAFFGQGTRLTVV.

This clonotype was counted only a few times. V usage is TRBV6-2 or TRBV6-3 and J usage is TRBJ1-4; D uncertain. The germline V gene has CDR1 MNHEY and CDR2 SVGEGT. Trimming left V 11 bases short and J 7 bases short, with 29 bases between. This CDR3 comprises 17 residues. The CDR3 nucleotides are TGTGCCGGAGACCGGGCCTCCTCTGTTACCACGGGTGAAAAACTGTTTTTT. The encoded protein is CAGDRASSVTTGEKLFF.

This clonotype has only a few counts. The CDR3 region has the DNA TGCGCCAGCAGCTTGACTTCGAGTCGGACAGGGGGCGTAGATACGCAGTATTTT. It encodes CASSLTSSRTGGVDTQYF. V and J are TRBV5-1 and TRBJ2-3; 11 nucleotides line up with TRBD1. J lost 5 bases, V lost 1 base, and 12 bases had no gene match. This CDR3 region has 18 residues. From germline, CDR1 is SGHRS and CDR2 YFSETQ.

V usage is TRBV18 and J usage is TRBJ2-2; 9 nucleotides match TRBD1. J gave up 6 bases and V 3 bases, and 2 bases lay outside the gene matches. This CDR3 has 14 amino acids. Germline assignment: CDR1 KGHSH and CDR2 LQKENI. The CDR3 is CASSPRTGAGELFF. DNA of the CDR3: TGTGCCAGCTCACCGAGGACAGGGGCCGGGGAGCTGTTTTTT.

The chain is built from TRBV7-9 and TRBJ1-1, with D possibly matching TRBD1 (5 bases). Trimming removed 6 bases from V and 8 bases from J, with 16 bases in between. Germline assignment: CDR1 SEHNR and CDR2 FQNEAQ (reference sequence). The CDR3 consists of 13 residues. The chain's CDR3 is CASRSGLEVEAFF. In nucleotides, the CDR3 is TGTGCCAGCAGGTCAGGGTTGGAGGTGGAAGCTTTCTTT.

This clonotype was observed a handful of times. DNA of the CDR3: TGCGCCAGCAGCCCCGGACATTTATCCATGAACACTGAAGCTTTCTTT. Amino acids: CASSPGHLSMNTEAFF. The V gene is TRBV5-1, the J gene TRBJ1-1, with a tentative D call TRBD1 (5 bases). Germline V gives CDR1 SGHRS, CDR2 YFSETQ. CDR3 length: 16 residues. V shed 4 bases and J shed 0 bases, with 16 bases lying between them.

This clonotype turned up a few times. CDR3 bases: TGCAGTGCTAAGACAGGGAGAGGCTATGGCTACACCTTC. Protein sequence: CSAKTGRGYGYTF. The gene calls are TRBV20-1 and TRBJ1-2; 7 nucleotides line up with TRBD1. The junction had 6 bases not matched to a gene; V was cut back by 4 bases and J by 4 bases. The germline gives CDR1 DFQATT, CDR2 SNEGSKA (reference sequence). This CDR3 has 13 residues.

This clonotype was detected ten times or more. This rearrangement joins TRBV5-1 to TRBJ1-2; D call uncertain. The germline V gene has CDR1 SGHRS and CDR2 YFSETQ. The CDR3 runs to 15 residues. V was shortened by 0 bases and J by 2 bases, with 11 bases between the two germline ends. Written as DNA, the CDR3 is TGCGCCAGCAGCTTGGCCAATATTGGAAACTATGGCTACACCTTC. It codes for CASSLANIGNYGYTF.

This clonotype has at least ten counts. The rearrangement uses TRBV11-2 and TRBJ1-5; TRBD1 aligns across 11 bases. The trim removed 5 bases at V and 0 bases at J, leaving 12 bases unmatched. Germline assignment: CDR1 SGHAT and CDR2 FQNNGV. The CDR3 covers 19 residues. The CDR3 sequence: CASSPHMDRGPFSNQPQHF. The CDR3 DNA follows: TGTGCCAGCAGCCCCCACATGGACAGGGGGCCGTTTAGCAATCAGCCCCAGCATTTT.

This clonotype was seen ten or more times. V usage is TRBV20-1 and J usage is TRBJ2-7; maybe TRBD1 (5 bases). CDR1 is DFQATT and CDR2 is SNEGSKA in the germline V gene (reference sequence). V lost 5 bases to trimming and J lost 3 bases, with 8 bases between them. The CDR3 is 11 residues long. CDR3 DNA: TGCAGTGCTCCCGACAGCTACGAGCAGTACTTC. Encoded protein: CSAPDSYEQYF.

In this sample, this clonotype turned up a few times. V usage is TRBV6-2 or TRBV6-3 and J usage is TRBJ2-2; no clear D gene. Germline loops: CDR1 MNHEY, CDR2 SVGEGT. The length of the CDR3 is 13 residues. CDR3 loop: CANPSPNAGELFF. The CDR3 DNA is TGTGCAAACCCCTCCCCTAACGCCGGGGAGCTGTTTTTT.